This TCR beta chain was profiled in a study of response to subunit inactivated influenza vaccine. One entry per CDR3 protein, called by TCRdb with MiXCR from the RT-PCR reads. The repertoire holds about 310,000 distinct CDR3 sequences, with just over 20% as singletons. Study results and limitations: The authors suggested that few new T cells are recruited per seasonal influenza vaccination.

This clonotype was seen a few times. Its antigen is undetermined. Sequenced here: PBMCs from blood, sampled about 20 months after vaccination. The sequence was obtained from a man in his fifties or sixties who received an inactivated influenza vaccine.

The CDR3 here is CASSVGQSSYEQYF. CDR3 bases: TGTGCCAGCAGTGTAGGACAAAGCTCCTACGAGCAGTACTTC. The chain uses TRBV6-1 and TRBJ2-7, with a tentative D call TRBD1 (5 bases). The V gene's germline CDR1 is MNHNS and CDR2 SASEGT. V was clipped by 4 bases and J by 0 bases, with 10 bases between them. The CDR3 totals 14 residues.